This T cell receptor beta chain was recorded in a study of blood T cell repertoires in COVID-19. Study information: Both acute and convalescent COVID-19 samples were obtained from the United States, Italy and Spain. From T cells, B-cell-depleted T cells, or PBMCs came the material, which was cDNA or gDNA.

Original processing methods: From reference gene primer amplification, estimates of nucleated cell counts were derived. The protocol was immunoSEQ multiplex PCR, while the TCRdb copy is restricted to in-frame clones and leaves out a portion. For V, J and clone size, that table is used; D and trimming come from the DNA. The table lists just over 90,000 clones, around 90% of them singletons. CDR1 is KGHSH and CDR2 is LQKENI in the germline V gene. Trimming pared 2 bases from V and 4 bases from J, leaving 12 bases between. This CDR3 has 15 amino acids. The rearrangement links TRBV18 to TRBJ1-3; D perhaps matches TRBD1 (6 bases). Input material: peripheral blood. This TCR was sampled from a human donor with active COVID-19. The donor label of this sample is uncertain. CDR3 sequence reads: CASSPVAGDGNTIYF. DNA of the CDR3: TGTGCCAGCTCACCAGTCGCAGGGGACGGAAACACCATATATTTT.